There are many counts of the clone carrying this T cell receptor (beta chain). The sample comes from a study of blood T cells in healthy people across ages. CDR1 SGHDT and CDR2 YYEEEE come from the germline V gene. V lost 7 bases and J lost 1, with 20 bases in between. The CDR3 runs to 16 residues. A sample-barcoded 5' primer and a J-beta primer mix were used in a second PCR of roughly 6 to 11 cycles. Each CDR3 protein gets one entry after TCRdb re-called the 5' RACE reads with MiXCR. The sample contains some 930,000 distinct CDR3 sequences, about 28% of which appear only once. This sample also belongs to another study, concerning T cells of mothers and their children.

V and J are TRBV5-6 and TRBJ1-1; D gene uncertain. The sequenced sample consisted of blood. This sequence was found in a woman aged 35 to 49 in good health. CDR3 nucleotide sequence: TGTGCCAGCTCTACTTACAGTGGCCATAGGAACACTGAAGCTTTCTTT. It codes for CASSTYSGHRNTEAFF.